What follows are 23 T cell receptor beta chains derived from one specimen sequenced in a study of blood T cell repertoires in COVID-19. The table came from immunoSEQ multiplex PCR; TCRdb's copy has only in-frame clones and leaves some out. The sample has 65,000 to 75,000 clones; roughly four fifths are singletons. The sequencing sample was made of peripheral blood. These receptors all stem from a woman aged 55-69 years with acute or convalescent COVID-19.

The chain employs TRBV6-5 and TRBJ1-1; D gene ambiguous. Trimming stripped 2 bases from V and 0 bases from J, with 7 bases between. The V gene's germline CDR1 is MNHEY and CDR2 SVGAGI. CDR3 length: 14 amino acids. DNA for the CDR3: TGTGCCAGCAGTTACGGCCAATTGAACACTGAAGCTTTCTTT. Translating gives CASSYGQLNTEAFF.

This clone turned up a few times. The V gene is TRBV12-3 or TRBV12-4, the J gene TRBJ2-3; D is possibly TRBD2 (5 bases). V was cut by 7 bases and J by 5 bases, with 13 bases left in between. The CDR3 contains 13 residues. The CDR3 sequence is CASKLKGGDTQYF. The CDR3 DNA reads as TGTGCCAGCAAGCTAAAAGGAGGAGATACGCAGTATTTT.

This chain links TRBV24-1 with TRBJ1-2; D is unclear. V lost 1 base, J lost 0 bases, and 8 bases lay in between. Germline CDR1 KGHDR, CDR2 SFDVKD. The CDR3 sequence is 15 residues long. The CDR3 sequence is CATSDLHSPNYGYTF. The CDR3 DNA sequence: TGTGCCACCAGTGATTTACACAGCCCTAACTATGGCTACACCTTC.

The gene calls are TRBV3-1 (or the pseudogene TRBV3-2) and TRBJ1-1, with D uncertain. The V and J ends lost 8 bases and 0 bases respectively, with 10 bases between them. The germline V gene encodes CDR1 LGHDT and CDR2 YNNKEL (reference sequence). This CDR3 region has 13 residues. DNA of the CDR3: TGTGCCAGCTCGGAGATCCTGAACACTGAAGCTTTCTTT. Translating it yields CASSEILNTEAFF.

This clone was observed a handful of times. The chain is built from TRBV6-5 and TRBJ1-1; D unclear. Trimming pared 6 bases from V and 1 base from J, leaving 9 bases between. CDR1 MNHEY and CDR2 SVGAGI come from the germline V gene. This CDR3 has 13 amino acids. This CDR3 is CASSRLRNTEAFF. The CDR3 nucleotides read TGTGCCAGCAGCCGCCTGAGGAACACTGAAGCTTTCTTT.

The rearrangement uses TRBV5-4 and TRBJ2-7, with 7 bases aligning to TRBD1. CDR1 and CDR2 (germline): SGHNT, YYREEE (reference sequence). The CDR3 totals 13 residues. V lost 1 base and J lost 3; bases outside the gene matches: 1. The CDR3 spells CASSLPGGYEQYF. DNA for the CDR3: TGTGCCAGCAGCTTGCCAGGGGGCTACGAGCAGTACTTC.

This chain joins TRBV7-9 and TRBJ2-1; D is possibly TRBD1 (6 bases). The V end was cut by 5 bases, the J end by 5 bases, with 13 bases between. The length of the CDR3 is 14 residues. Germline lookup yields CDR1 SEHNR and CDR2 FQNEAQ (reference sequence). The CDR3 DNA reads as TGTGCCAGCAGCCAAGACAGGTTGCACAATGAGCAGTTCTTC. It yields the protein CASSQDRLHNEQFF.

The chain combines TRBV18 with TRBJ1-1; D is perhaps TRBD1 (6 bases). The CDR3 is made up of 18 amino acids. V dropped 0 bases and J dropped 2 bases, with 19 bases sitting between them. CDR1 is KGHSH, CDR2 LQKENI, per germline. In nucleotides, the CDR3 is TGTGCCAGCTCACCACCTATCGGGGGGCAGGGCGGAAACACTGAAGCTTTCTTT. This sequence encodes CASSPPIGGQGGNTEAFF.

The gene calls are TRBV7-3 and TRBJ2-1; the D is unclear. V was cut by 1 base and J by 0 bases, with 7 bases left in between. The germline gives CDR1 SGHTA, CDR2 FQGTGA. The CDR3 runs to 15 residues. The CDR3 bases are TGTGCCAGCAGCTTAATCCGGAGCTCCTACAATGAGCAGTTCTTC. Its translation: CASSLIRSSYNEQFF. Supplemented by reference TRBV7-3 and TRBJ2-1, the full variable domain reads GAGVSQTPSNKVTEKGKYVELRCDPISGHTALYWYRQSLGQGPEFLIYFQGTGAADDSGLPNDRFFAVRPEGSVSTLKIQRTERGDSAVYLCASSLIRSSYNEQFFGPGTRLTVL.

This chain links TRBV2 with TRBJ2-1; the match to TRBD2 covers 16 bases. The germline CDR1 and CDR2 sequences are SNHLY and FYNNEI. V dropped 9 bases and J dropped 12; count of bases not matched to a gene: 11. The CDR3 contains 15 residues. The CDR3 DNA follows: TGTGCCAGTCATACCGGGACTAGCGGGGGGGTCCGGCAGTTCTTC. This sequence encodes CASHTGTSGGVRQFF.

V is TRBV7-2 and J is TRBJ1-6; 9 nucleotides agree with TRBD1. The germline CDR1 and CDR2 sequences are SGHTA and FQGNSA. Losses at the gene ends were 5 bases for V and 8 bases for J; bases not matched to a gene: 7. CDR3 length: 15 residues. Written as DNA, the CDR3 is TGTGCCAGCAGCCCCCCGGGACAGGGTTATTCACCCCTCCACTTT. Protein: CASSPPGQGYSPLHF.

The chain combines TRBV6-6 with TRBJ2-3, with TRBD2 as a possible D gene (5 bases). The CDR3 totals 15 residues. The germline gives CDR1 MNHNY, CDR2 SVGAGI (reference sequence). The ends were cut back, 5 bases at V and 2 bases at J, with 14 bases in the middle. CDR3 residues: CASSPEEGATDTQYF. Here the CDR3 DNA reads TGTGCCAGCAGTCCAGAAGAGGGCGCCACAGATACGCAGTATTTT.

This sequence joins TRBV7-2 and TRBJ2-2, with 8 nucleotides matching TRBD2. CDR1 is SGHTA and CDR2 is FQGNSA in the germline V gene. This CDR3 has 17 amino acids. The trim removed 5 bases at V and 6 bases at J, leaving 14 bases unmatched. CDR3 DNA: TGTGCCAGCAGCGCCATAGCGGGACAATTAAATGCCGGGGAGCTGTTTTTT. Residues: CASSAIAGQLNAGELFF.

V is TRBV6-1 and J is TRBJ2-1; 9 positions match TRBD1. The germline V gene encodes CDR1 MNHNS and CDR2 SASEGT. Trimming took 1 base from V and 4 from J; bases not matched to a gene: 8. This CDR3 has 17 amino acids. The CDR3 nucleotides read TGTGCCAGCAGTGAAGAATGGGGGACAGGGCCTTACAATGAGCAGTTCTTC. It codes for CASSEEWGTGPYNEQFF.

This chain connects TRBV6-4 to TRBJ1-4, with D tentatively TRBD1 (5 bases). Germline CDR1 and CDR2: MRHNA and SNTAGT. The CDR3 length is 18 residues. The V gene lost 0 bases and the J gene lost 0 bases, with 14 bases spanning the gap. The CDR3 region has the DNA TGTGCCAGCAGTGACTCGATGGGACTCTTTGCAACTAATGAAAAACTGTTTTTT. This translates into CASSDSMGLFATNEKLFF.

V gene TRBV3-1 (or the pseudogene TRBV3-2) combines with J gene TRBJ2-5, with 8 positions matching TRBD2. The J segment lost 9 bases and the V segment lost 0 bases, leaving 9 bases of the junction unmatched. Germline V CDR1 and CDR2: LGHDT, YNNKEL (reference sequence). The CDR3 loop spans 15 amino acids. The CDR3 protein is CASSQDGGAGGAQYF. CDR3 bases: TGTGCCAGCAGCCAAGATGGTGGGGCCGGGGGGGCCCAGTACTTC.

This sequence joins TRBV2 and TRBJ2-5; 7 bases map to TRBD1. Germline lookup yields CDR1 SNHLY and CDR2 FYNNEI. This CDR3 contains 15 residues. The V segment lost 6 bases and the J segment 5 bases; nucleotides outside the gene matches: 12. Written as DNA, the CDR3 is TGTGCCAGCAGGGAACAGGGGACCCATGGGGAGACCCAGTACTTC. This translates into CASREQGTHGETQYF.

This clone occurred once. CDR3: CASSQEGGREAEAFF. The CDR3 DNA reads as TGCGCCAGCAGCCAAGAGGGGGGGAGGGAGGCTGAAGCTTTCTTT. The chain joins TRBV4-1 to TRBJ1-1; weak D call: TRBD1 (5 bases). Germline values: CDR1 MGHRA, CDR2 YSYEKL. This CDR3 comprises 15 residues. V lost 0 bases, J lost 6 bases, and 14 bases lay in between.

V gene TRBV5-1 combines with J gene TRBJ2-7; tentatively, D is TRBD1 (6 bases). CDR3 length equals 12 residues. V dropped 3 bases and J dropped 9 bases, with 13 bases sitting between them. CDR1 is SGHRS and CDR2 is YFSETQ in the germline V gene. CDR3 bases: TGCGCCAGCAGCTCCGGACAGAGATGGCAGTACTTC. This encodes CASSSGQRWQYF. The full variable domain, rest sourced from reference TRBV5-1 and TRBJ2-7, is KAGVTQTPRYLIKTRGQQVTLSCSPISGHRSVSWYQQTPGQGLQFLFEYFSETQRNKGNFPGRFSGRQFSNSRSEMNVSTLELGDSALYLCASSSGQRWQYFGPGTRLTVT.

This clone was counted a few times. The chain combines TRBV5-4 with TRBJ1-2, with TRBD1 matching over 10 bases. Looked up from germline, CDR1 is SGHNT and CDR2 is YYREEE (reference sequence). The V and J ends lost 5 bases and 5 bases, in that order; junction bases with no gene match: 9. CDR3 length equals 15 residues. DNA of the CDR3: TGTGCCAGCAGTGATGGACAGGGGGTAGAGTATGGCTACACCTTC. The encoded protein is CASSDGQGVEYGYTF.

The V and J genes are TRBV23-1 and TRBJ1-1; no reliable D call. TRBV23-1 is marked as an open reading frame, function uncertain. CDR3 length: 18 residues. Trimming pared 4 bases from V and 3 bases from J, leaving 24 bases between. The CDR3 protein is CASSLHPGPGVVYTEAFF. CDR3 coding DNA: TGCGCCAGCAGTCTCCACCCGGGCCCCGGGGTTGTATACACTGAAGCTTTCTTT.

This clone has just a few counts. This sequence joins TRBV6-5 and TRBJ1-5, with 11 bases aligning to TRBD1. The CDR3 is 15 residues long. V shed 7 bases, J shed 4 bases, and the junction held 6 bases outside the gene matches. Germline lookup yields CDR1 MNHEY and CDR2 SVGAGI. The CDR3 region has the DNA TGTGCCAGCACCCTCCGGGACAGGGGGAATCAGCCCCAGCATTTT. It translates to CASTLRDRGNQPQHF.

The chain joins TRBV19 to TRBJ2-1; 12 bases align to TRBD2. Trimming at V came to 4 bases and at J to 3 bases, leaving 7 bases not matched to a gene. This CDR3 has 17 amino acids. Germline-derived CDR1 and CDR2 are LNHDA and SQIVND (reference sequence). The DNA of the CDR3 is TGTGCCAGTAGTAAAACAGGACTAGCGGGGCTCTACAATGAGCAGTTCTTC. Encoded protein: CASSKTGLAGLYNEQFF.